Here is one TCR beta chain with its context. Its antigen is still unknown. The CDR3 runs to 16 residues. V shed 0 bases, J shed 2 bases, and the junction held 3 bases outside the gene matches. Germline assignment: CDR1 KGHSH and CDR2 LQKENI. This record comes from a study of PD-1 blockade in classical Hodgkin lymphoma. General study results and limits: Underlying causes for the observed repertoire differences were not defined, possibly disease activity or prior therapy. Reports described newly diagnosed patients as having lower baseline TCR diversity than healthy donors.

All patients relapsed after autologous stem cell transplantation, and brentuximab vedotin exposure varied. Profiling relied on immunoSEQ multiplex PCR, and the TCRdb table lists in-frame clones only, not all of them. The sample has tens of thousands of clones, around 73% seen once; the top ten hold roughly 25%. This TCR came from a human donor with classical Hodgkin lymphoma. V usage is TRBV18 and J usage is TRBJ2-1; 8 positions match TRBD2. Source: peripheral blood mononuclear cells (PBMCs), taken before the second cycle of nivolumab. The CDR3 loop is CASSPPGTSAYNEQFF. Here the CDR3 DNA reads TGTGCCAGCTCACCACCCGGGACTAGTGCCTACAATGAGCAGTTCTTC.